A selection of T cell receptor beta chains follows, all from one sample in a study of blood T cell repertoires in COVID-19. The data were produced by immunoSEQ multiplex PCR, yet TCRdb's version contains in-frame clones alone and is incomplete. Seen here are roughly 72,000 clones, over 70% observed once, and the top ten hold 15% to 20%. Sequencing was performed on peripheral blood. The origin of the receptors is a man between 65 and 85 years old who had recovered from COVID-19. Both conserved end residues are part of each CDR3. D genes are given only for firm matches. Clone size is given for some rows only: seen once, a few or many times, or a class if the clone is expanded.

j_gene: TRBJ2-6; v_gene: TRBV6-6; d_gene: NA; abundance: NA; CDR3aa: CAAGASGANVLTF; CDR3nt: TGTGCCGCGGGGGCCTCTGGGGCCAACGTCCTGACTTTC
j_gene: TRBJ2-7; v_gene: TRBV5-5; d_gene: TRBD1; abundance: NA; CDR3aa: CASSYAPGQGASEQYF; CDR3nt: TGTGCCAGCAGCTATGCCCCGGGACAGGGGGCAAGCGAGCAGTACTTC
j_gene: TRBJ1-1; v_gene: TRBV27; d_gene: NA; abundance: NA; CDR3aa: CASTLTGLSTEAFF; CDR3nt: TGTGCCAGCACCCTAACAGGTCTCTCGACTGAAGCTTTCTTT
j_gene: TRBJ2-2; v_gene: TRBV5-1; d_gene: NA; abundance: few; CDR3aa: CASSTGLRRTGELFF; CDR3nt: TGCGCCAGCAGCACCGGTCTCCGGCGGACCGGGGAGCTGTTTTTT
j_gene: TRBJ1-5; v_gene: TRBV18; d_gene: TRBD1; abundance: NA; CDR3aa: CASGTGEYSQPQHF; CDR3nt: TGTGCCAGCGGGACAGGGGAGTACAGTCAGCCCCAGCATTTT
j_gene: TRBJ1-4; v_gene: TRBV28; d_gene: NA; abundance: NA; CDR3aa: CASSLQQSNLEKLFF; CDR3nt: TGTGCCAGCAGTCTCCAACAGAGCAACCTTGAAAAACTGTTTTTT
j_gene: TRBJ2-3; v_gene: TRBV5-4; d_gene: NA; abundance: few; CDR3aa: CASSLALRVTSTDTQYF; CDR3nt: TGTGCCAGCAGCTTGGCTCTGCGGGTCACTTCCACAGATACGCAGTATTTT
j_gene: TRBJ1-1; v_gene: TRBV11-3; d_gene: NA; abundance: few; CDR3aa: CASSPGEGMNTEAFF; CDR3nt: TGTGCCAGCAGCCCCGGGGAGGGGATGAACACTGAAGCTTTCTTT
j_gene: TRBJ2-5; v_gene: TRBV6-2/TRBV6-3; d_gene: NA; abundance: few; CDR3aa: CASSIRARETQYF; CDR3nt: TGTGCCAGCAGTATCAGGGCCCGAGAGACCCAGTACTTC
j_gene: TRBJ2-4; v_gene: TRBV11-3; d_gene: TRBD2; abundance: once; CDR3aa: CASSLDMLAGAHGAKNIQYF; CDR3nt: TGTGCCAGCAGCTTAGATATGCTAGCGGGGGCCCATGGGGCCAAAAACATTCAGTACTTC
j_gene: TRBJ2-7; v_gene: TRBV6-5; d_gene: NA; abundance: few; CDR3aa: CASSYDYQGSYEQYF; CDR3nt: TGTGCCAGCAGTTACGACTATCAAGGGTCCTACGAGCAGTACTTC
j_gene: TRBJ1-4; v_gene: TRBV29-1; d_gene: NA; abundance: few; CDR3aa: CSVEVSRGNEKLFF; CDR3nt: TGCAGCGTTGAAGTTTCCAGGGGCAATGAAAAACTGTTTTTT
j_gene: TRBJ1-2; v_gene: TRBV3-1/TRBV3-2; d_gene: TRBD1; abundance: NA; CDR3aa: CASRPGQGMSGYTF; CDR3nt: TGTGCCAGCAGACCCGGACAGGGGATGAGTGGCTACACCTTC
j_gene: TRBJ2-2; v_gene: TRBV30; d_gene: TRBD1; abundance: NA; CDR3aa: CAWSRGQGGNTGELFF; CDR3nt: TGTGCCTGGAGTCGCGGACAGGGTGGAAACACCGGGGAGCTGTTTTTT
j_gene: TRBJ1-3; v_gene: TRBV11-1; d_gene: TRBD1; abundance: NA; CDR3aa: CASSRDRAGNTIYF; CDR3nt: TGTGCCAGCAGCCGCGACAGGGCCGGAAACACCATATATTTT
j_gene: TRBJ2-1; v_gene: TRBV7-8; d_gene: TRBD2; abundance: few; CDR3aa: CASSTQRGGYNEQFF; CDR3nt: TGTGCCAGCAGCACCCAGCGGGGGGGATACAATGAGCAGTTCTTC
j_gene: TRBJ2-6; v_gene: TRBV30; d_gene: NA; abundance: NA; CDR3aa: CAWSVPGAGANVLTF; CDR3nt: TGTGCCTGGAGTGTACCCGGGGCTGGGGCCAACGTCCTGACTTTC
j_gene: TRBJ2-2; v_gene: TRBV19; d_gene: TRBD2; abundance: once; CDR3aa: CASSPGLVGTGELFF; CDR3nt: TGTGCCAGTAGTCCGGGACTAGTCGGCACCGGGGAGCTGTTTTTT